The clone carrying this T cell receptor (beta chain) was seen a handful of times. Original processing methods: The authors estimated nucleated cell counts from reference gene primer amplification. TCRdb's copy holds only in-frame clones and misses some; the assay was immunoSEQ multiplex PCR. V and J calls and clone size are those listed in that table; D and trimming were worked out from the DNA. The sample has approximately 190,000 clones; around 76% are singletons. The sample belongs to a study of blood T cell repertoires in COVID-19. Study details: Material from acute and convalescent COVID-19 was sourced from the United States, Italy and Spain. The cDNA or gDNA used as material had been derived from T cells, B-cell-depleted T cells, or PBMCs.

After removal of 4 bases from V and 4 bases from J, the junction contained 5 bases not matched to a gene. This CDR3 contains 14 residues. Germline V lookup: CDR1 MNHEY, CDR2 SVGAGI. Followed longitudinally, the Seattle patients had been enrolled during active infection. The TCR originated in a woman aged 55-70 years with COVID-19, enrolled during active disease. The sample comprised peripheral blood. The chain employs TRBV6-5 and TRBJ1-2, with 8 bases aligning to TRBD1. The CDR3 DNA follows: TGTGCCAGCAGTTGGGAGGGGACAGGCTATGGCTACACCTTC. Its translation is CASSWEGTGYGYTF.